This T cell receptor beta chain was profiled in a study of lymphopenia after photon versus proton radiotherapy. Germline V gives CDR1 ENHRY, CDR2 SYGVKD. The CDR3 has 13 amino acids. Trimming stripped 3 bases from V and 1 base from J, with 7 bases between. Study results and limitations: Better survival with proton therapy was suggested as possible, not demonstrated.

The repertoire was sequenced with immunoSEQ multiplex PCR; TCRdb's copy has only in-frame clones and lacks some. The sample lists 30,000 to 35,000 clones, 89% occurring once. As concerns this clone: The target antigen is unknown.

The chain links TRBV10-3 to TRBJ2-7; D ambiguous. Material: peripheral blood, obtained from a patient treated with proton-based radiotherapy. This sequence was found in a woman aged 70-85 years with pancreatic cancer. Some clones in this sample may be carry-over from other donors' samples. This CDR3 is CAISDGTSYEQYF. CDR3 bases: TGTGCCATCAGTGACGGCACTTCCTACGAGCAGTACTTC.